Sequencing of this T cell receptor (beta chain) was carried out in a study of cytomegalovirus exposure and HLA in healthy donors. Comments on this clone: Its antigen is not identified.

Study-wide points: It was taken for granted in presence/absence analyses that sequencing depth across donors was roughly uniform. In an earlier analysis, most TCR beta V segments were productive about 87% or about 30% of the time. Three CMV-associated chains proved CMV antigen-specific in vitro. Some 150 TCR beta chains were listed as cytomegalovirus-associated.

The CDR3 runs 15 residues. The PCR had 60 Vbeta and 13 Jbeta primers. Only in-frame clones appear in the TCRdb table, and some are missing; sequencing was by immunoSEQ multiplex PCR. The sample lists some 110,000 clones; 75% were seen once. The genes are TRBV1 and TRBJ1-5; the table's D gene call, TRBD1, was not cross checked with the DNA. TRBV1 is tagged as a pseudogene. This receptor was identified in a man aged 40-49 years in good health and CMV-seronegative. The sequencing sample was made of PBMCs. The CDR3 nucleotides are TGCACCAGCAGCCGGGAGGGACAGGGAGATCAGCCCCAGCATTTT. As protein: CTSSREGQGDQPQHF.